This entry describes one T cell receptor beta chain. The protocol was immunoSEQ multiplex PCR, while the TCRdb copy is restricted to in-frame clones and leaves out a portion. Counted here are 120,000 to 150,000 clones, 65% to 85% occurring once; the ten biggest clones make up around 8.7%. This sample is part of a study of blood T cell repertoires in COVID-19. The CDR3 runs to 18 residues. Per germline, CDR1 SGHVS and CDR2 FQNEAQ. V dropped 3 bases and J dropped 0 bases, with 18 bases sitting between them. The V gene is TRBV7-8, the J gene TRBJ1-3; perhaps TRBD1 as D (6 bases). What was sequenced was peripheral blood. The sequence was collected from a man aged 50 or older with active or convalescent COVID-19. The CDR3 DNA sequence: TGTGCCAGCAGCTTTTACCCCCCGGACAGCATCTCTGGAAACACCATATATTTT. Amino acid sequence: CASSFYPPDSISGNTIYF. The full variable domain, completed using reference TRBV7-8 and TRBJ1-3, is GAGVSQSPRYKVAKRGQDVALRCDPISGHVSLFWYQQALGQGPEFLTYFQNEAQLDKSGLPSDRFFAERPEGSVSTLKIQRTQQEDSAVYLCASSFYPPDSISGNTIYFGEGSWLTVV.